This note documents a single T cell receptor beta chain sequence. There is no known antigen for this receptor. No base qualities exist here, and no much larger clone lies one base off it. Library preparation used the immunoSEQ multiplex PCR assay. Approximately 10^5 TCR templates per sample were assayed by the deep sequencing platform. Genomic DNA extracted from sorted T cells was the material used for TCRbeta CDR3 sequencing. In the paper's pipeline: Clonal analysis of TCRbeta CDR3 data was done in the R programming language. Unstimulated samples were compared with post-reaction CFSE-low samples to define alloreactive CD4+ and CD8+ clones. By matching sequences to the repertoires of sorted unstimulated Treg and non-Treg cells, each alloreactive CD4+ clone was assigned a regulatory or non-regulatory origin. TCRdb took this table from immuneACCESS and kept in-frame rearrangements with V and J called. Such tables lack part of the clones; where checked against another copy, unresolved V genes explain under half of the gap, and the rest is unexplained. From that table come the V and J calls and clone size; the DNA was used to work out D and trimming. The sample data list approximately 120,000 clones, and 85% to 95% of these were observed just once. Around 0.16% of the sample comes from the top ten.

Sorted unstimulated T cells and proliferating T cells recovered from mixed lymphocyte reactions underwent TCRbeta CDR3 sequencing. Fresh whole blood from over eight HLA-typed healthy donors served as the source for isolating PBMCs. To map where alloreactive clones came from, CD4+ non-regulatory T cells in the unstimulated state were FACS-sorted. The CDR3 numbers 19 residues from cysteine through phenylalanine. CDR3 DNA is the only sequence kept; it has 57 bases, read in frame from the first base. The V end loses 3 bases and the J end loses 0 bases, and a stretch of 22 bases separates them. The germline V gene encodes CDR1 KGHSH and CDR2 LQKENI. This specimen comes from a study of siplizumab effects on memory and regulatory T cells (dated by TCRdb to about 2019). As for the study more broadly: The study examined how the anti-CD2 antibody siplizumab affects alloreactive T-cell subsets in allogeneic mixed lymphocyte reactions built from human PBMCs. What the research found in general, with its limitations: Because sequences at frequencies below about 10^-5 were poorly captured, only a minor fraction of alloreactive clones could be mapped back to unstimulated subsets. Siplizumab significantly lowered the cumulative frequency of alloreactive sequences that could be traced to unstimulated CD4+ memory T cells. Greater diversity appeared to be present in unstimulated naive T cells than in memory T cells, and a substantial contribution to the alloresponse seemed to be made by naive cells. Among mappable alloreactive CD4+ clones, an average Treg-derived fraction of 68.8% was observed with siplizumab, compared with roughly 27% in control reactions. A naive or memory phenotype could not be assigned to roughly 80-97% of proliferating CD4+ or CD8+ clones. Whether proliferating Tregs from siplizumab cultures actually had suppressive function was not functionally confirmed.

Sequenced input: non-Treg CD4+ T cells sorted from blood. In light of the paper, this sample's cell subset or site label describes: FACS-sorted unstimulated CD4+ non-regulatory T cells. This receptor was taken from a human donor in good health. This sequence uses TRBV18 and TRBJ2-3; TRBD1 is possibly the D segment (6 matching bases). The sequenced DNA is TGTGCCAGCTCACCCACTGCCATTACGACAGGCCCAAGCACAGATACGCAGTATTTT. Its coded protein is CASSPTAITTGPSTDTQYF.